This T cell receptor beta chain was recovered during a study of blood T cell repertoires in COVID-19. Produced via immunoSEQ multiplex PCR; TCRdb's table is partial and in-frame only. This table has approximately 250,000 clones, roughly 86% appearing once. CDR1 and CDR2 (germline): GTSNPN, SVGIG (reference sequence). The V gene lost 2 bases and the J gene lost 6 bases, with 13 bases spanning the gap. The CDR3 is 13 residues long. Residents of over 20 US areas, aged about 18 to 100 years, made up the participants. The TCR originated in a woman aged 25 to 39 who had recovered from COVID-19. The gene calls are TRBV30 and TRBJ1-2, with a weak D call TRBD1 (6 bases). The sequenced sample was PBMCs or T cells enriched from blood (not recorded which). The CDR3 DNA reads TGTGCCTGGAGTTGGCAGGGGCCCGATGGCTACACCTTC. It is translated as CAWSWQGPDGYTF.